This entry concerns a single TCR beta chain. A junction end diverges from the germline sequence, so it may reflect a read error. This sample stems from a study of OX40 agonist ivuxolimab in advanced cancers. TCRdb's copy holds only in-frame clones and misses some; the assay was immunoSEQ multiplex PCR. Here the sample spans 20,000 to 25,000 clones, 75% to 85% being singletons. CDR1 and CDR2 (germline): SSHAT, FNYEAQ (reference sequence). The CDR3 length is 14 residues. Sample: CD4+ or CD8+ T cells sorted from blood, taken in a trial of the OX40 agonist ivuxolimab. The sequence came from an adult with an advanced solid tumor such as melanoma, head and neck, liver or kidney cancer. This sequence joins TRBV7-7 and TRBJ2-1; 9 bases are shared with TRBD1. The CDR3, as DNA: TGTGCTAGCAGCTTAGGGACAGGGTACAATGAGCAGTTCTTC. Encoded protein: CASSLGTGYNEQFF.